Following are 30 T cell receptor beta chains from one sample sequenced in a study of T cells in Graves' hyperthyroidism and ophthalmopathy. Using RNA transcripts as the source, TCR beta CDR3 regions were amplified. The primer set for the first-round RT-PCR of the TCR CDR3 was HTBI. TCRdb reprocessed the multiplex PCR reads via MiXCR and lists one record per CDR3 protein. Of roughly 580,000 distinct CDR3 sequences listed, around 13% were seen once; the top ten hold 5% to 7%. The sample comprised blood. The receptors derive from a woman aged 25 to 39 with Graves' hyperthyroidism that later progressed to Graves' ophthalmopathy.

This clonotype was detected only a few times. The chain employs TRBV30 and TRBJ2-3; D might be TRBD2 (5 bases). Trimming removed 1 base from V and 2 bases from J, with 13 bases in between. CDR1 is GTSNPN, CDR2 SVGIG, per germline (reference sequence). This CDR3 contains 15 residues. As DNA, the CDR3 is TGTGCCTGGAGTGCTGCGGGTCATTTCACAGATACGCAGTATTTT. Translating it yields CAWSAAGHFTDTQYF. The complete variable domain, with remaining parts taken from reference TRBV30 and TRBJ2-3, reads SQTIHQWPATLVQPVGSPLSLECTVEGTSNPNLYWYRQAAGRGLQLLFYSVGIGQISSEVPQNLSASRPQDRQFILSSKKLLLSDSGFYLCAWSAAGHFTDTQYFGPGTRLTVL.

J is TRBJ1-5 and V is TRBV18, with D possibly being TRBD1 (5 bases). The length of the CDR3 is 15 residues. V lost 3 bases to trimming and J lost 2 bases, with 11 bases between them. Germline lookup yields CDR1 KGHSH and CDR2 LQKENI. CDR3 bases: TGTGCCAGCTCACCGAATCAGGGTGGCAATCAGCCCCAGCATTTT. It encodes CASSPNQGGNQPQHF.

The V gene is TRBV2, the J gene TRBJ2-6; D is uncertain. Germline assignment: CDR1 SNHLY and CDR2 FYNNEI. The ends were cut back, 4 bases at V and 4 bases at J, with 8 bases in the middle. The CDR3 is made up of 14 amino acids. The CDR3 nucleotides are TGTGCCAGCAGTGGGTCCCACGGGGCCAACGTCCTGACTTTC. This translates into CASSGSHGANVLTF.

This clonotype was detected only a few times. This chain connects TRBV4-1 to TRBJ1-5; D might be TRBD1 (5 bases). Germline V lookup: CDR1 MGHRA, CDR2 YSYEKL. The CDR3 is 15 residues long. V was clipped by 2 bases and J by 3 bases, with 11 bases between them. The chain's CDR3 is CASSQPDSDNQPQHF. The DNA for the CDR3 is TGCGCCAGCAGCCAACCCGACAGCGACAATCAGCCCCAGCATTTT.

This clonotype was seen a handful of times. The V gene is TRBV12-3 or TRBV12-4, the J gene TRBJ2-7, with 7 bases fitting TRBD1. The CDR3 runs 15 residues. Trimming cost V 6 bases and J 0 bases; bases outside gene matches: 8. The CDR3 DNA follows: TGTGCCAGCAGCCAAAGCCGGGACAGCTCCTACGAGCAGTACTTC. This codes for CASSQSRDSSYEQYF.

Only a few counts were recorded for this clonotype. The rearrangement uses TRBV3-1 and TRBJ1-2; D may be TRBD1 (5 bases). In germline, CDR1 is LGHDT, CDR2 YNNKEL (reference sequence). V lost 0 bases and J lost 2, with 13 bases in between. The CDR3 consists of 16 residues. DNA of the CDR3: TGTGCCAGCAGCCAAGATGTTACAGGTGTCAACTATGGCTACACCTTC. Translated: CASSQDVTGVNYGYTF.

This clonotype has a count of ten or more. CDR3 in amino acids: CASSADRENIQYF. The CDR3 bases are TGTGCCAGCAGTGCCGACAGGGAGAACATTCAGTACTTC. The rearrangement joins TRBV27 to TRBJ2-4, with 7 positions matching TRBD1. The V gene's germline CDR1 is MNHEY and CDR2 SMNVEV (reference sequence). This CDR3 has 13 residues. Losses at the gene ends were 5 bases for V and 7 bases for J; bases not matched to a gene: 5.

The gene calls are TRBV6-2 or TRBV6-3 and TRBJ2-2, with 8 bases aligning to TRBD2. CDR3 size: 15 residues. Germline values: CDR1 MNHEY, CDR2 SVGEGT. Trimming took 6 bases from V and 4 from J; bases not matched to a gene: 7. The CDR3 nucleotides are TGTGCCAGCAGCTCTTCCACTAGCGGCACCGGGGAGCTGTTTTTT. Translation: CASSSSTSGTGELFF.

This chain connects TRBV4-3 to TRBJ2-1; the match to TRBD2 covers 12 bases. The CDR3 loop spans 16 amino acids. Germline CDR1 reads LGHNA; CDR2 reads YSLEER. With 1 base clipped from V and 4 bases from J, the junction kept 2 bases outside the gene matches. In DNA form, the CDR3 reads TGCGCCAGCAGCCAAGCCCTAGCGGGAGGGTACAATGAGCAGTTCTTC. It specifies CASSQALAGGYNEQFF.

This clonotype has a count of ten or more. This sequence joins TRBV7-2 and TRBJ2-2, with 7 bases lining up with TRBD1. Germline loops: CDR1 SGHTA, CDR2 FQGNSA. There are 14 residues in the CDR3. The ends lost 5 bases at V and 5 bases at J; junction bases unmatched: 5. CDR3 residues: CASSEKQGTGELFF. The CDR3 nucleotides read TGTGCCAGCAGCGAGAAACAGGGGACCGGGGAGCTGTTTTTT.

This clonotype was counted many times. This sequence joins TRBV10-3 and TRBJ2-7; 9 nucleotides align to TRBD1. After removal of 7 bases from V and 4 bases from J, the junction contained 5 bases not matched to a gene. Per the germline V gene, CDR1 is ENHRY and CDR2 is SYGVKD. The CDR3 consists of 13 residues. Here the CDR3 reads CAINRDRDYEQYF. The CDR3 DNA follows: TGTGCCATCAACCGGGACAGGGATTACGAGCAGTACTTC.

Ten or more counts support this clonotype. The rearrangement joins TRBV3-1 to TRBJ1-3; D ambiguous. Germline CDR1 is LGHDT and CDR2 is YNNKEL (reference sequence). The CDR3 covers 14 residues. V was trimmed by 1 base and J by 5 bases, leaving 9 bases between them. This chain's CDR3 is CASSQGGRRNTIYF. In DNA, the CDR3 is TGTGCCAGCAGCCAAGGAGGACGGCGAAACACCATATATTTT.

This clonotype appeared a few times. The chain combines TRBV19 with TRBJ2-2; 9 bases map to TRBD1. The V segment lost 3 bases and the J segment 4 bases; nucleotides outside the gene matches: 6. The CDR3 has 16 residues. Per the germline V gene, CDR1 is LNHDA and CDR2 is SQIVND (reference sequence). CDR3 protein: CASSISGTGTTGELFF. CDR3 coding DNA: TGTGCCAGTAGTATTTCCGGGACAGGGACCACCGGGGAGCTGTTTTTT. The complete variable domain, with remaining parts taken from reference TRBV19 and TRBJ2-2, reads DGGITQSPKYLFRKEGQNVTLSCEQNLNHDAMYWYRQDPGQGLRLIYYSQIVNDFQKGDIAEGYSVSREKKESFPLTVTSAQKNPTAFYLCASSISGTGTTGELFFGEGSRLTVL.

This clonotype was seen repeatedly, ten times or more. The chain uses TRBV7-9 and TRBJ1-4; 9 bases agree with TRBD1. CDR1 is SEHNR and CDR2 is FQNEAQ in the germline V gene (reference sequence). With V trimmed by 6 bases and J by 7 bases, 9 bases remained unmatched. This CDR3 comprises 15 residues. The CDR3 DNA is TGTGCCAGCAGTACAGGGGGCGCGGCTGGTGAAAAACTGTTTTTT. This translates into CASSTGGAAGEKLFF.

This clonotype showed up many times. The gene calls are TRBV27 and TRBJ2-7; 10 bases line up with TRBD1. Germline V gene data show CDR1 as MNHEY and CDR2 as SMNVEV (reference sequence). J was trimmed by 3 bases and V by 5 bases; bases with no gene match: 10. This CDR3 has 16 residues. The CDR3 DNA reads TGTGCCAGCAGTCCGCAGGACAGGGGGAGTTTCTACGAGCAGTACTTC. Translating gives CASSPQDRGSFYEQYF.

This clonotype was recorded many times. V usage is TRBV6-1 and J usage is TRBJ1-1, with a weak D call TRBD1 (5 bases). The CDR3 sequence is 12 residues long. V lost 5 bases and J lost 7, with 11 bases in between. CDR1 MNHNS and CDR2 SASEGT come from the germline V gene. The CDR3 region has the DNA TGTGCCAGCAGTTCTACAGGTTTTGAAGCTTTCTTT. Its protein product is CASSSTGFEAFF.

The chain links TRBV6-1 to TRBJ2-2; the D gene is possibly TRBD2 (6 bases). CDR3 length: 16 residues. Germline assignment: CDR1 MNHNS and CDR2 SASEGT. V was clipped by 6 bases and J by 5 bases, with 19 bases between them. This CDR3 reads CASSLTPGLLTGELFF. CDR3 in DNA: TGTGCCAGCAGCCTAACTCCGGGACTCCTAACCGGGGAGCTGTTTTTT.

This clonotype was seen ten or more times. V gene TRBV2 combines with J gene TRBJ1-5, with a tentative D call TRBD1 (6 bases). Germline values: CDR1 SNHLY, CDR2 FYNNEI. The CDR3 length is 12 residues. V lost 6 bases, J lost 7 bases, and 10 bases lay in between. The CDR3: CASRQGRQPQHF. The CDR3 bases are TGTGCCAGCAGACAGGGACGACAGCCCCAGCATTTT.

In this sample, this clonotype turned up many times. This chain joins TRBV20-1 and TRBJ2-3, with 13 bases identical to TRBD2. The CDR3 is 16 amino acids. The V segment lost 1 base and the J segment 3 bases; nucleotides outside the gene matches: 4. Germline lookup yields CDR1 DFQATT and CDR2 SNEGSKA (reference sequence). The CDR3 here is CSARAGTSGTTDTQYF. CDR3 DNA: TGCAGTGCTAGAGCCGGGACTAGCGGGACGACAGATACGCAGTATTTT.

This clonotype was picked up a small number of times. V gene TRBV7-3 combines with J gene TRBJ2-2; 7 bases match TRBD2. With V trimmed by 2 bases and J by 4 bases, 4 bases remained unmatched. Germline-derived CDR1 and CDR2 are SGHTA and FQGTGA. The CDR3 is made up of 15 amino acids. CDR3 amino acids: CASSLGGRPTGELFF. CDR3 in DNA: TGTGCCAGCAGCTTAGGCGGGAGACCCACCGGGGAGCTGTTTTTT.

This clonotype was seen a few times. This chain connects TRBV19 to TRBJ1-1; no clear D gene. CDR1 and CDR2 from the germline V gene are LNHDA and SQIVND (reference sequence). This CDR3 region has 13 residues. Between the trimmed V and J ends, which lost 7 bases and 1 base, there was a span of 10 bases. The CDR3 nucleotides read TGTGCCAGTATAATCAGGACGAACACTGAAGCTTTCTTT. Its translation: CASIIRTNTEAFF.

This clonotype occurred many times. The gene calls are TRBV10-3 and TRBJ2-5; the match to TRBD1 covers 8 bases. The trim removed 4 bases at V and 2 bases at J, leaving 3 bases unmatched. The CDR3 extends over 14 amino acids. CDR1 is ENHRY, CDR2 SYGVKD, per germline. This chain's CDR3 is CAISGTGFQETQYF. As DNA, the CDR3 is TGTGCCATCAGTGGGACAGGGTTTCAAGAGACCCAGTACTTC.

The CDR3 coding sequence is TGCAGTGCTGGTGGGGTAAGCTCCTACAATGAGCAGTTCTTC. This encodes CSAGGVSSYNEQFF. The chain employs TRBV20-1 and TRBJ2-1; D remains unclear. There are 14 residues in the CDR3. Trimming took 5 bases from V and 0 from J, leaving 11 bases between them. Looked up from germline, CDR1 is DFQATT and CDR2 is SNEGSKA (reference sequence).

This clonotype was found many times. This chain connects TRBV19 to TRBJ2-7; 9 bases align to TRBD1. The V and J ends lost 3 bases and 6 bases, in that order; junction bases with no gene match: 3. Germline loops: CDR1 LNHDA, CDR2 SQIVND (reference sequence). The CDR3 runs to 13 residues. The CDR3 DNA reads TGTGCCAGTAGTATCGGGACAGGGACCGAGCAGTACTTC. Protein: CASSIGTGTEQYF.

This clonotype was recorded many times. The chain employs TRBV20-1 and TRBJ1-3; D is unclear. V shed 0 bases and J shed 6 bases, with 6 bases lying between them. The CDR3 loop spans 12 amino acids. The germline V gene has CDR1 DFQATT and CDR2 SNEGSKA (reference sequence). CDR3 in amino acids: CSARDTSNTIYF. CDR3 coding DNA: TGCAGTGCTAGAGATACGTCAAACACCATATATTTT.

This clonotype was counted ten times or more. The V gene is TRBV7-3, the J gene TRBJ1-2; D possibly corresponds to TRBD1 (5 bases). Germline V gene sequence: CDR1 SGHTA, CDR2 FQGTGA. CDR3 length equals 13 residues. Trimming removed 4 bases at V and 6 bases at J, with 12 bases between. Here the CDR3 DNA reads TGTGCCAGCAGCTACGGCAGGGAGAATGGCTACACCTTC. This gives the protein CASSYGRENGYTF.

The chain uses TRBV6-1 and TRBJ2-1, with TRBD2 matching 7 bases. The CDR3 consists of 13 residues. Trimming removed 7 bases from V and 4 bases from J; junction bases left unmatched: 4. Germline assignment: CDR1 MNHNS and CDR2 SASEGT. CDR3 in amino acids: CASTPSGYNEQFF. For the CDR3, the DNA is TGTGCCAGCACCCCTAGCGGTTACAATGAGCAGTTCTTC.

This clonotype has at least ten counts. The gene calls are TRBV30 and TRBJ1-1; D unresolved. The CDR3 consists of 12 residues. V lost 2 bases, J lost 4 bases, and 8 bases lay in between. Germline V CDR1 and CDR2: GTSNPN, SVGIG (reference sequence). The chain's CDR3 is CAWSSGITEAFF. The CDR3 DNA sequence: TGTGCCTGGAGTTCGGGTATCACTGAAGCTTTCTTT.

Note on this clonotype: A much larger clone lies one base from this, so it may be a read error. The gene calls are TRBV2 and TRBJ1-2, with D possibly TRBD1 on 5 matching bases. The CDR3 is made up of 13 amino acids. Germline V gene sequence: CDR1 SNHLY, CDR2 FYNNEI. In DNA, the CDR3 is TGTGCCAGCAGTTTACCTATGGGGGATGGCTACATCTTC. This codes for CASSLPMGDGYIF.

This clonotype was observed a handful of times. The genes are TRBV11-3 and TRBJ2-1; D gene unclear. The CDR3 length is 13 residues. The ends were cut back, 5 bases at V and 7 bases at J, with 12 bases in the middle. Germline V gives CDR1 SGHNT, CDR2 YENEEA. CDR3 coding DNA: TGTGCCAGCAGCCCCAATAGCCGGAATGAGCAGTTCTTC. Its translation is CASSPNSRNEQFF.